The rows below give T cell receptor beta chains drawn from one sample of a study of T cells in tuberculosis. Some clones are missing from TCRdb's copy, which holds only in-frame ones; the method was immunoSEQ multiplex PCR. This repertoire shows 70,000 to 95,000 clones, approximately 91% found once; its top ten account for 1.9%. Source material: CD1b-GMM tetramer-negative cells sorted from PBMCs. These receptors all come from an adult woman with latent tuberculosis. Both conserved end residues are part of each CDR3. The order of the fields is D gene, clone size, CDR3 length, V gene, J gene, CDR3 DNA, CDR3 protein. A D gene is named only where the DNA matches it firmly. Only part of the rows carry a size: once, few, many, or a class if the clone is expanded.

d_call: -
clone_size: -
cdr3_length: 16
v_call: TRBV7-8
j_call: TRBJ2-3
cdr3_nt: TGTGCCAGCAGCTTACTTGGGGGCCATGGCACAGATACGCAGTATTTT
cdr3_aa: CASSLLGGHGTDTQYF

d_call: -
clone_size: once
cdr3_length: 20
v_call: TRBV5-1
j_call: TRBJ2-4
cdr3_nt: TGCGCCAGCAGCTTACTCCCCAGGACAACAGCTCCTGTAGCCAAAAACATTCAGTACTTC
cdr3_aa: CASSLLPRTTAPVAKNIQYF

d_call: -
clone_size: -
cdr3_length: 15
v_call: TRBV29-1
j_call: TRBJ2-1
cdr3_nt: TGCAGCGTTGAAGCCCCTCAAGACAGACGGAATGAGCAGTTCTTC
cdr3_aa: CSVEAPQDRRNEQFF

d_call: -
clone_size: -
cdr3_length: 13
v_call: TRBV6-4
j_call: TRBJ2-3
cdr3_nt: TGTGCCAGCAGTGACAGGGAGACAGATACGCAGTATTTT
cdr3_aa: CASSDRETDTQYF

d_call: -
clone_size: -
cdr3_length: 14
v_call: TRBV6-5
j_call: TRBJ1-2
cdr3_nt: TGTGCCAGCAGTTTTGCACTTTCTAACTATGGCTACACCTTC
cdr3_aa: CASSFALSNYGYTF

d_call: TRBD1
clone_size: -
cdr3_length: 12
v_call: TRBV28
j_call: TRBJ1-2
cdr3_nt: TGTGCCAGCAGTGGACAGGCTTCTGGCTACACCTTC
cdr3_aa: CASSGQASGYTF

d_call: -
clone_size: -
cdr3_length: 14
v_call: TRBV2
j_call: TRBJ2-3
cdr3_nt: TGTGCCAGCAGAAGTAGGGGATCCACAGATACGCAGTATTTT
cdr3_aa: CASRSRGSTDTQYF

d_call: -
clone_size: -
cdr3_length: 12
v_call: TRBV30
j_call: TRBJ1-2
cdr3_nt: TGTGCCTGGACGGACGGGAGCTATGGCTACACCTTC
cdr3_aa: CAWTDGSYGYTF

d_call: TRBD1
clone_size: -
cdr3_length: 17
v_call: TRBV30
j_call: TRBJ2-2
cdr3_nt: TGTGCCTGGAGTGTACCCCGACAGGGGGAGCACACCGGGGAGCTGTTTTTT
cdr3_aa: CAWSVPRQGEHTGELFF

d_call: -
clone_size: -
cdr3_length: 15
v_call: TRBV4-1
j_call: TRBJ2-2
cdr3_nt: TGCGCCAGCAGCCAAGCGACAGAGAACACCGGGGAGCTGTTTTTT
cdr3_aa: CASSQATENTGELFF

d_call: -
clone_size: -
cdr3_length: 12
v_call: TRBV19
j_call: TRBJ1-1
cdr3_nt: TGTGCCAGTAGTTTAATGAACACTGAAGCTTTCTTT
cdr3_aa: CASSLMNTEAFF

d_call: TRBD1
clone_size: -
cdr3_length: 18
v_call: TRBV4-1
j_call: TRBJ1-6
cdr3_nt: TGCGCCAGCAGCGGCCGGGACAGGGGCGGCGCCTATAATTCCCCCCTCCACTTT
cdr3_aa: CASSGRDRGGAYNSPLHF

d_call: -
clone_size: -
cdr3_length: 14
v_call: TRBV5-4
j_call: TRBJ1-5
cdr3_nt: TGTGCCAGCAGCTTGGGGCCCGTCAATCAGCCCCAGCATTTT
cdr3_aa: CASSLGPVNQPQHF